This T cell receptor (beta chain) emerged from a study of cytomegalovirus exposure and HLA in healthy donors. The PCR had 60 Vbeta and 13 Jbeta primers. Assay used: immunoSEQ multiplex PCR; TCRdb lists only in-frame clones, some missing. The data contain fewer than 120,000 clones, 70% to 85% of them seen just once; the ten biggest clones take up about 6.6%. General study points: TCR sequences were mostly rare, though some public TCRs occurred in many donors. Accurate prediction of most subjects' HLA-A and HLA-B alleles from TCR beta sequences was reported. Equally common other TCR beta chains were less clonally expanded than HLA-associated ones, a later analysis found. There were several of the most significant clusters that appeared linked to common viral pathogens in a later analysis.

As concerns this clone: Its antigen is unidentified.

This CDR3 spans 14 amino acids. Trimming removed 10 bases at V and 5 bases at J, with 19 bases between. Germline V gene sequence: CDR1 MNHNS, CDR2 SASEGT. This receptor was taken from a man in his thirties or forties in good health and CMV-seropositive. Input material: PBMCs. The rearrangement links TRBV6-1 to TRBJ2-3; TRBD2 is a possible D gene (5 bases). CDR3 amino acids: CAIARAARGDTQYF. The CDR3 region has the DNA TGTGCCATCGCCCGGGCCGCCCGGGGAGATACGCAGTATTTT.